These 30 T cell receptor beta chains came from one sample sequenced in a study of identical twins. TCRdb passed the 5' RACE reads through MiXCR, listing each CDR3 protein once. The sample lists roughly 190,000 distinct CDR3 sequences; approximately 15% were seen once. These same data were also listed under a study on T cells expressing NK-cell markers.

The specimen was CD8+ T cells sorted from blood. Receptor source: a woman aged 18-29 years in good health.

The rearrangement links TRBV2 to TRBJ2-1, with D perhaps assigned TRBD1 or TRBD2 (5 bases each). Trimming stripped 11 bases from V and 7 bases from J, with 6 bases between. The CDR3 consists of 9 residues. CDR1 is SNHLY, CDR2 FYNNEI, per germline. CDR3 region: CAWGNEQFF. CDR3 coding DNA: TGTGCCTGGGGGAATGAGCAGTTCTTC.

The genes are TRBV2 and TRBJ1-2; 7 nucleotides match TRBD1. The CDR3 sequence is 13 residues long. Germline V gene lookup returns CDR1 SNHLY and CDR2 FYNNEI. The trim removed 6 bases at V and 6 bases at J, leaving 7 bases unmatched. In DNA form, the CDR3 reads TGTGCCAGCAGCCATACTACAGGGGATGGCTACACCTTC. Translation: CASSHTTGDGYTF.

V and J are TRBV12-3 or TRBV12-4 and TRBJ2-3; the D is unclear. V was cut by 2 bases and J by 14 bases, with 14 bases left in between. The CDR3 sequence is 12 residues long. The CDR3 region is CASSLSSFSAYF. CDR3 nucleotide sequence: TGTGCCAGCAGTTTAAGCTCCTTCAGTGCGTATTTT.

The chain recombines TRBV12-3 or TRBV12-4 with TRBJ2-2; 10 bases are shared with TRBD2. This CDR3 contains 15 residues. After removal of 5 bases from V and 6 bases from J, the junction contained 6 bases not matched to a gene. CDR3 coding DNA: TGTGCCAGCAGTCCTCTAGCGGGAGAGGCCGGGGAGCTGTTTTTT. This gives the protein CASSPLAGEAGELFF.

This clonotype was observed a few times. V and J are TRBV12-3 or TRBV12-4 and TRBJ2-1, with 7 nucleotides matching TRBD2. This CDR3 is built from 16 residues. V lost 6 bases to trimming and J lost 7 bases; unmatched junction nucleotides: 15. In DNA, the CDR3 is TGTGCCAGCAGCCCCCGCCTTGCGGGAGTCGGGAATGAGCAGTTCTTC. This codes for CASSPRLAGVGNEQFF.

This CDR3 reads CASLDTGNYGYTF. CDR3 nucleotide sequence: TGTGCCAGTTTGGACACTGGAAACTATGGCTACACCTTC. The V and J genes are TRBV12-3 or TRBV12-4 and TRBJ1-2, with TRBD1 as a possible D gene (5 bases). This CDR3 comprises 13 residues. Trimming stripped 9 bases from V and 2 bases from J, with 13 bases between.

The chain joins TRBV7-3 to TRBJ2-7, with a tentative D call TRBD1 (6 bases). Germline V CDR1 and CDR2: SGHTA, FQGTGA. CDR3 length: 13 amino acids. The V gene lost 3 bases and the J gene lost 5 bases, with 11 bases spanning the gap. This CDR3 is CASSLAGVDEQYF. CDR3 DNA sequence: TGTGCCAGCAGCTTGGCAGGGGTCGACGAGCAGTACTTC.

In this sample, this clonotype turned up a few times. V and J are TRBV29-1 and TRBJ2-1; 11 nucleotides line up with TRBD2. From germline, CDR1 is SQVTM and CDR2 ANQGSEA. The junction had 5 bases not matched to a gene; V was cut back by 5 bases and J by 2 bases. The length of the CDR3 is 15 residues. The CDR3 DNA reads TGCAGCGTTCGCGTGGGACTAGCGGCCTACAATGAGCAGTTCTTC. This codes for CSVRVGLAAYNEQFF.

This chain joins TRBV9 and TRBJ2-2; D uncertain. V was shortened by 4 bases and J by 6 bases, with 10 bases between the two germline ends. Germline V CDR1 and CDR2: SGDLS, YYNGEE. CDR3 length equals 13 residues. The DNA of the CDR3 is TGTGCCAGCAGCCCGGTCGTATCCGGGGAGCTGTTTTTT. Translating gives CASSPVVSGELFF.

This clonotype turned up a few times. For the CDR3, the DNA is TGCGCCAGCAGCCCTGGACTAGCGGAGTACAATGAGCAGTTCTTC. Its translation is CASSPGLAEYNEQFF. This chain uses TRBV4-3 with TRBJ2-1, with 10 bases lining up with TRBD2. The CDR3 extends over 15 amino acids. Trimming removed 4 bases from V and 4 bases from J; junction bases left unmatched: 4. Germline CDR1 and CDR2: LGHNA and YSLEER.

The chain recombines TRBV11-2 with TRBJ2-6; a weak D match, TRBD2 (5 bases). The CDR3 is 13 residues long. Trimming cost V 10 bases and J 1 base, with 8 bases left between them. Germline V gene data show CDR1 as SGHAT and CDR2 as FQNNGV. CDR3 DNA: TGTGCCACCTCGGGGTCTGGGGCCAACGTCCTGACTTTC. It yields the protein CATSGSGANVLTF.

The chain combines TRBV11-2 with TRBJ2-7, with 8 nucleotides matching TRBD2. CDR1 and CDR2 from the germline V gene are SGHAT and FQNNGV. The CDR3 runs to 16 residues. The V segment lost 3 bases and the J segment 0 bases; nucleotides outside the gene matches: 7. The CDR3 sequence is CASSFALAETSYEQYF. The CDR3, as DNA: TGTGCCAGCAGCTTTGCACTAGCGGAAACCTCCTACGAGCAGTACTTC. Using reference TRBV11-2 and TRBJ2-7 for the parts outside the CDR3, the full variable domain is EAGVAQSPRYKIIEKRQSVAFWCNPISGHATLYWYQQILGQGPKLLIQFQNNGVVDDSQLPKDRFSAERLKGVDSTLKIQPAKLEDSAVYLCASSFALAETSYEQYFGPGTRLTVT.

In its sample, this clonotype was seen many times. The chain couples TRBV5-1 to TRBJ1-5, with 11 bases lining up with TRBD1. This CDR3 has 15 residues. With V trimmed by 3 bases and J by 4 bases, 3 bases remained unmatched. Germline CDR1 is SGHRS and CDR2 is YFSETQ. In DNA form, the CDR3 reads TGCGCCAGCAGCTGGACAGGGGGCGGAAATCAGCCCCAGCATTTT. Protein: CASSWTGGGNQPQHF.

This chain links TRBV5-6 with TRBJ2-3; TRBD2 matches 11 bases. The V segment lost 2 bases and the J segment 2 bases; nucleotides outside the gene matches: 10. This CDR3 is 18 amino acids long. The germline gives CDR1 SGHDT, CDR2 YYEEEE. As DNA, the CDR3 is TGTGCCAGCAGCTTTCCCTCCGGACTAGCGGGCTTCACAGATACGCAGTATTTT. Translating it yields CASSFPSGLAGFTDTQYF.

The J gene is TRBJ2-7, the V gene TRBV5-1, with D perhaps assigned TRBD1 or TRBD2 (7 bases each). This CDR3 spans 15 amino acids. Trimming stripped 2 bases from V and 5 bases from J, with 17 bases between. Germline V gives CDR1 SGHRS, CDR2 YFSETQ. The DNA for the CDR3 is TGCGCCAGCAGCTTTCAGGGGGGGCCGCAGGACGAGCAGTACTTC. It codes for CASSFQGGPQDEQYF.

The rearrangement joins TRBV10-2 to TRBJ1-1, with a possible D match to TRBD1 (6 bases). Germline V gene data show CDR1 as WSHSY and CDR2 as SAAADI. CDR3 length equals 12 residues. The ends were cut back, 8 bases at V and 6 bases at J, with 13 bases in the middle. Here the CDR3 DNA reads TGCGCCAGCGGGGAGGGGGGAGCTGAAGCTTTCTTT. Residues: CASGEGGAEAFF.

The chain carries TRBV20-1 and TRBJ2-7, with D uncertain. Germline V gene lookup returns CDR1 DFQATT and CDR2 SNEGSKA (reference sequence). The length of the CDR3 is 15 residues. V gave up 3 bases and J gave up 3 bases, with 18 bases separating them. DNA for the CDR3: TGCAGTGCTAGGGCCACCGGCCCGGTATTCTACGAGCAGTACTTC. Amino acid sequence: CSARATGPVFYEQYF.

A few counts support this clonotype. The genes are TRBV7-8 and TRBJ1-1; 8 bases agree with TRBD1. V shed 5 bases, J shed 1 base, and the junction held 3 bases outside the gene matches. Germline V gene lookup returns CDR1 SGHVS and CDR2 FQNEAQ. The CDR3 has 14 residues. Here the CDR3 reads CASSPTGGNTEAFF. The DNA for the CDR3 is TGTGCCAGCAGCCCAACAGGGGGGAACACTGAAGCTTTCTTT.

The V and J genes are TRBV7-8 and TRBJ2-7, with D possibly matching TRBD2 (6 bases). Germline lookup yields CDR1 SGHVS and CDR2 FQNEAQ. V was trimmed by 3 bases and J by 4 bases, leaving 10 bases between them. The CDR3 has 13 amino acids. The CDR3 nucleotides read TGTGCCAGCAGCTTGTCCGGGAGATACGAGCAGTACTTC. This translates into CASSLSGRYEQYF.

V gene TRBV4-1 combines with J gene TRBJ2-7; 9 bases are a match to TRBD2. This CDR3 region has 15 residues. With V trimmed by 4 bases and J by 3 bases, 7 bases remained unmatched. CDR1 MGHRA and CDR2 YSYEKL come from the germline V gene. Here the CDR3 reads CASSLRTSALYEQYF. DNA for the CDR3: TGCGCCAGCAGCCTAAGGACTAGCGCGCTCTACGAGCAGTACTTC.

The chain couples TRBV6-1 to TRBJ2-1, with 11 bases fitting TRBD2. The CDR3 length is 16 residues. Germline values: CDR1 MNHNS, CDR2 SASEGT. J lost 5 bases, V lost 5 bases, and 8 bases had no gene match. The CDR3 coding sequence is TGTGCCAGCAGTCAGGGGACTAGCGGATTAGACAATGAGCAGTTCTTC. This codes for CASSQGTSGLDNEQFF.

J is TRBJ2-7 and V is TRBV6-2 or TRBV6-3, with D possibly being TRBD2 (6 bases). CDR1 and CDR2 (germline): MNHEY, SVGEGT. This CDR3 contains 14 residues. The V end was cut by 2 bases, the J end by 5 bases, with 13 bases between. DNA for the CDR3: TGTGCCAGCAGTTACGGCGGGAAGGGAAACGAGCAGTACTTC. This translates into CASSYGGKGNEQYF.

The J gene is TRBJ2-7, the V gene TRBV10-3; the D gene is possibly TRBD1 (6 bases). The CDR3 spans 11 residues. Looked up from germline, CDR1 is ENHRY and CDR2 is SYGVKD. The V end lost 9 bases, the J end lost 6 bases, and 12 bases lay between the germline ends. The CDR3 region has the DNA TGTGCCATAGGAACAGGGAGCGAGCAGTACTTC. Its protein is CAIGTGSEQYF.

This clonotype showed up many times. The chain combines TRBV24-1 with TRBJ2-1; tentatively, D is TRBD2 (6 bases). The CDR3 sequence is 14 residues long. CDR1 KGHDR and CDR2 SFDVKD come from the germline V gene. Trimming pared 4 bases from V and 9 bases from J, leaving 15 bases between. The CDR3 bases are TGTGCCACCAGTGACGGGCGGGACTCGCCTGAGCAGTTCTTC. It yields the protein CATSDGRDSPEQFF.

This clonotype occurred a few times. The chain employs TRBV15 and TRBJ2-1, with D unresolved. CDR3 length equals 15 residues. Germline V CDR1 and CDR2: LNHNV, YYDKDF (reference sequence). Trimming left V 4 bases short and J 1 base short, with 11 bases between. The CDR3 sequence: CATSKEEPSYNEQFF. The CDR3 nucleotides are TGTGCCACCAGCAAAGAGGAACCGTCCTACAATGAGCAGTTCTTC.

By share of the sample, this clonotype is medium-sized. This rearrangement joins TRBV24-1 to TRBJ2-5; a weak D match, TRBD1 (5 bases). Germline assignment: CDR1 KGHDR and CDR2 SFDVKD. CDR3 length equals 12 residues. Trimming cost V 1 base and J 14 bases, with 13 bases left between them. CDR3: CATSDFSGLLYF. CDR3 nucleotide sequence: TGTGCCACCAGTGATTTTTCAGGGCTCCTATACTTC.

This clonotype appeared a few times. The rearrangement joins TRBV6-1 to TRBJ2-7, with D possibly called TRBD1 or TRBD2 (5 bases each). Germline CDR1 and CDR2: MNHNS and SASEGT. Trimming removed 5 bases from V and 3 bases from J, with 14 bases in between. CDR3 length: 14 residues. In DNA form, the CDR3 reads TGTGCCAGCAGTAGCCGGGACGGATACTACGAGCAGTACTTC. Its protein product is CASSSRDGYYEQYF.

This clonotype has just a few counts. The genes are TRBV3-1 and TRBJ2-1, with 9 positions matching TRBD2. Germline trimming cut 3 bases from V and 5 bases from J; bases unmatched to any gene: 8. Per germline, CDR1 LGHDT and CDR2 YNNKEL (reference sequence). This CDR3 is 16 amino acids long. The CDR3 DNA sequence: TGTGCCAGCAGCCATATAGCGGGGGTTCAGAACAATGAGCAGTTCTTC. Amino acid sequence: CASSHIAGVQNNEQFF.

The CDR3 nucleotides read TGCAGTGCTAGAGGACAGGGTGCCACTGAAGCTTTCTTT. Residues: CSARGQGATEAFF. This chain connects TRBV20-1 to TRBJ1-1, with 7 nucleotides matching TRBD1. The CDR3 extends over 13 amino acids. Germline V gives CDR1 DFQATT, CDR2 SNEGSKA (reference sequence). V gave up 1 base and J gave up 4 bases; unmatched junction bases: 3.

This clonotype was observed a handful of times. The genes are TRBV5-6 and TRBJ2-1, with TRBD1 identical over 9 bases. The CDR3 covers 15 residues. Unmatched junction bases numbered 11, after V lost 4 bases and J lost 9 bases. Germline assignment: CDR1 SGHDT and CDR2 YYEEEE. CDR3 amino acids: CASSPTGGGLGEQFF. The CDR3 nucleotides are TGTGCCAGCAGCCCCACAGGGGGCGGGCTCGGTGAGCAGTTCTTC.